This T cell receptor (beta chain) is from a study of PD-L1 blockade in urothelial cancer. Looking at the study overall: Prior chemotherapy ranged from 0 to 3 regimens per patient.

The time point: pretreatment peripheral blood. Germline V gene lookup returns CDR1 MNHEY and CDR2 SVGAGI. The CDR3 is 15 residues long. Trimming cost V 6 bases and J 4 bases; bases outside gene matches: 6. Clones were read by immunoSEQ multiplex PCR, and TCRdb kept only the in-frame ones, dropping some. The sample lists some 40,000 clones, around 81% occurring once. This clonotype was obtained from a man of 80 years or more with urothelial cancer. The genes are TRBV6-5 and TRBJ2-2, with TRBD2 matching over 9 bases. The sequences come from PBMCs, collected around atezolizumab (anti-PD-L1) treatment. In nucleotides, the CDR3 is TGTGCCAGCAGAACGCTAGCGGGACGCACCGGGGAGCTGTTTTTT. As protein: CASRTLAGRTGELFF.